This T cell receptor beta chain was recovered during a study of T cell changes during pregnancy in multiple sclerosis. Only in-frame clones appear in the TCRdb table, and some are missing; sequencing was by immunoSEQ multiplex PCR. The table has more than 80,000 clones, roughly nine tenths seen once. The J segment lost 7 bases and the V segment lost 4 bases, leaving 9 bases of the junction unmatched. CDR3 length: 16 amino acids. Germline V gene lookup returns CDR1 SGHRS and CDR2 YFSETQ. This chain joins TRBV5-1 and TRBJ2-1; TRBD2 matches 12 bases. The sequenced sample was peripheral blood, obtained before pregnancy. The TCR comes from a female donor with multiple sclerosis, enrolled in a pregnancy study. The CDR3 loop is CASSEASGRARNEQFF. CDR3 DNA sequence: TGCGCCAGCAGCGAGGCTAGCGGGAGGGCTCGGAATGAGCAGTTCTTC. Looking up the rest from reference TRBV5-1 and TRBJ2-1 gives the full variable domain: KAGVTQTPRYLIKTRGQQVTLSCSPISGHRSVSWYQQTPGQGLQFLFEYFSETQRNKGNFPGRFSGRQFSNSRSEMNVSTLELGDSALYLCASSEASGRARNEQFFGPGTRLTVL.